A selection of T cell receptor beta chains follows, all from one sample in a study of blood T cells in healthy people across ages. TCRdb used MiXCR to reprocess the 5' RACE reads, holding one entry per CDR3 protein. The data show around 690,000 distinct CDR3 sequences, about 54% seen once. Specimen: blood. The source is a man aged 55 to 70 in good health. The CDR3 runs from the conserved cysteine through the conserved F or W. Fields, in order: clone size, J gene, V gene, D gene, CDR3 protein, CDR3 DNA. A D gene is named only where the DNA matches it firmly. A row's size may be missing; if present it is once, few, many or a size class.

clone_size: .
j_call: TRBJ2-5
v_call: TRBV20-1
d_call: .
cdr3_aa: CSASYRGASQETQYF
cdr3_nt: TGCAGTGCTAGTTATCGCGGGGCATCACAAGAGACCCAGTACTTC

clone_size: .
j_call: TRBJ2-1
v_call: TRBV6-6
d_call: .
cdr3_aa: CAGSYPERTAQQFF
cdr3_nt: TGTGCCGGCAGTTACCCCGAACGGACAGCGCAGCAGTTCTTC

clone_size: few
j_call: TRBJ1-4
v_call: TRBV4-2
d_call: TRBD1
cdr3_aa: CASSQPGQGYEKLFF
cdr3_nt: TGTGCCAGCAGCCAGCCGGGACAGGGTTATGAAAAACTGTTTTTT

clone_size: few
j_call: TRBJ2-7
v_call: TRBV12-3/TRBV12-4
d_call: .
cdr3_aa: CASSRPGGEQYF
cdr3_nt: TGTGCCAGCAGTCGCCCTGGGGGCGAGCAGTACTTC

clone_size: .
j_call: TRBJ1-2
v_call: TRBV27
d_call: .
cdr3_aa: CASSSHGGSYGYTF
cdr3_nt: TGTGCCAGCAGTTCCCATGGGGGTTCCTATGGCTACACCTTC

clone_size: few
j_call: TRBJ2-7
v_call: TRBV29-1
d_call: .
cdr3_aa: CSVIGSYEQYF
cdr3_nt: TGCAGCGTGATAGGGTCCTACGAGCAGTACTTC

clone_size: .
j_call: TRBJ2-1
v_call: TRBV27
d_call: TRBD1
cdr3_aa: CASSSLEDRGNGQFF
cdr3_nt: TGTGCCAGCAGCTCCCTGGAGGACAGGGGAAATGGGCAGTTCTTC

clone_size: .
j_call: TRBJ2-7
v_call: TRBV10-2
d_call: TRBD1
cdr3_aa: CACSEGTGRINPEQYF
cdr3_nt: TGCGCCTGCAGTGAGGGGACAGGGAGAATAAATCCCGAGCAGTACTTC

clone_size: .
j_call: TRBJ2-1
v_call: TRBV20-1
d_call: TRBD1
cdr3_aa: CSARAPSTGVAYNEQFF
cdr3_nt: TGCAGTGCTAGAGCCCCCTCGACAGGGGTCGCATACAATGAGCAGTTCTTC

clone_size: .
j_call: TRBJ1-5
v_call: TRBV7-6
d_call: TRBD1
cdr3_aa: CASSLGQGGFQPRHF
cdr3_nt: TGTGCCAGCAGCTTGGGACAGGGTGGGTTTCAGCCCCGGCATTTT

clone_size: .
j_call: TRBJ2-5
v_call: TRBV5-1
d_call: .
cdr3_aa: CASSLRPESATQYF
cdr3_nt: TGCGCCAGCAGCTTGAGACCCGAATCGGCGACCCAGTACTTC

clone_size: .
j_call: TRBJ2-3
v_call: TRBV29-1
d_call: .
cdr3_aa: CSVEWVGTDTQYF
cdr3_nt: TGCAGCGTTGAATGGGTAGGGACAGATACGCAGTATTTT

clone_size: .
j_call: TRBJ2-2
v_call: TRBV5-1
d_call: .
cdr3_aa: CASSLRVEVTGELFF
cdr3_nt: TGCGCCAGCAGCCTACGGGTGGAGGTCACCGGGGAGCTGTTTTTT

clone_size: few
j_call: TRBJ2-3
v_call: TRBV11-2
d_call: .
cdr3_aa: CASSLAGGTQYF
cdr3_nt: TGTGCCAGCAGCTTAGCTGGGGGGACGCAGTATTTT

clone_size: few
j_call: TRBJ2-5
v_call: TRBV6-6
d_call: .
cdr3_aa: CASSYGRKSQETQYF
cdr3_nt: TGTGCCAGCAGTTACGGGCGGAAATCCCAAGAGACCCAGTACTTC

clone_size: .
j_call: TRBJ2-1
v_call: TRBV6-5
d_call: .
cdr3_aa: CASSRPGREFF
cdr3_nt: TGTGCCAGCAGCCGTCCGGGACGGGAGTTCTTC

clone_size: once
j_call: TRBJ2-1
v_call: TRBV7-8
d_call: .
cdr3_aa: CASSVGTLNEQFF
cdr3_nt: TGTGCCAGCAGCGTAGGGACTCTCAATGAGCAGTTCTTC

clone_size: .
j_call: TRBJ2-7
v_call: TRBV20-1
d_call: TRBD1
cdr3_aa: CSARGRLTGDEQYF
cdr3_nt: TGCAGTGCCAGGGGCCGGCTGACAGGGGACGAGCAGTACTTC

clone_size: once
j_call: TRBJ2-5
v_call: TRBV5-1
d_call: TRBD2
cdr3_aa: CASRLGLDFQETQYF
cdr3_nt: TGCGCCAGCAGACTGGGACTAGACTTCCAAGAGACCCAGTACTTC

clone_size: .
j_call: TRBJ1-4
v_call: TRBV27
d_call: TRBD1
cdr3_aa: CASSLSPQPGQANEKLFF
cdr3_nt: TGTGCCAGCAGTTTATCGCCTCAACCGGGACAGGCTAATGAAAAACTGTTTTTT

clone_size: few
j_call: TRBJ1-2
v_call: TRBV6-5
d_call: .
cdr3_aa: CASSYSFVDRNYGYTF
cdr3_nt: TGTGCCAGCAGTTACAGTTTTGTGGACAGAAACTATGGCTACACCTTC

clone_size: .
j_call: TRBJ1-1
v_call: TRBV29-1
d_call: TRBD1
cdr3_aa: CSASQGAVADTEAFF
cdr3_nt: TGCAGCGCTTCACAGGGGGCGGTGGCGGACACTGAAGCTTTCTTT

clone_size: .
j_call: TRBJ2-5
v_call: TRBV11-2
d_call: .
cdr3_aa: CASSRHRQDQETQYF
cdr3_nt: TGTGCCAGCAGCCGGCACCGACAGGACCAAGAGACCCAGTACTTC

clone_size: .
j_call: TRBJ2-2
v_call: TRBV5-1
d_call: TRBD1
cdr3_aa: CASSLGTGDAGELFF
cdr3_nt: TGCGCCAGCAGCTTGGGGACAGGGGACGCCGGGGAGCTGTTTTTT

clone_size: .
j_call: TRBJ2-5
v_call: TRBV11-2
d_call: TRBD1
cdr3_aa: CASSYQGAGETQYF
cdr3_nt: TGTGCCAGCAGCTACCAGGGGGCGGGGGAGACCCAGTACTTC

clone_size: .
j_call: TRBJ2-3
v_call: TRBV20-1
d_call: .
cdr3_aa: CSAREGRASTDTQYF
cdr3_nt: TGCAGTGCTAGAGAGGGCAGGGCTAGCACAGATACGCAGTATTTT